This is a list of T cell receptor beta chains from one sample in a study of T cells in Graves' hyperthyroidism and ophthalmopathy. MiXCR, run by TCRdb on the multiplex PCR reads, gives a single entry per CDR3 protein. The sample includes about 590,000 distinct CDR3 sequences, around 16% of them seen just once. Sequenced material: blood. Receptors originate from a woman aged 30 to 39 with Graves' hyperthyroidism. The conserved cysteine and the conserved F or W are not part of the CDR3 here.

v_call: TRBV11-2
cdr3_length: 12
cdr3_aa: ASSLGGLVYEQF

v_call: TRBV30
cdr3_length: 12
cdr3_aa: AWTRGSSYNEQF

v_call: TRBV15
cdr3_length: 15
cdr3_aa: ATSRSLLTSGTGELF

v_call: TRBV20-1
cdr3_length: 12
cdr3_aa: SARDAGVNTEAF

v_call: TRBV2
cdr3_length: 14
cdr3_aa: ASSEESDRWGDTQY

v_call: TRBV11-2
cdr3_length: 17
cdr3_aa: ASSSSGLARRKDPDTQY

v_call: TRBV19
cdr3_length: 10
cdr3_aa: ASSISGVEQY

v_call: TRBV28
cdr3_length: 12
cdr3_aa: ASRSHDLNTEAF

v_call: TRBV27
cdr3_length: 12
cdr3_aa: ASSLAGVTYEQY

v_call: TRBV5-1
cdr3_length: 11
cdr3_aa: ASSRTEAYEQY

v_call: TRBV6-1
cdr3_length: 12
cdr3_aa: ASSRTRRDQPQH

v_call: TRBV5-1
cdr3_length: 10
cdr3_aa: ASSLGADIQY

v_call: TRBV24-1
cdr3_length: 10
cdr3_aa: ATTEPGREQF

v_call: TRBV28
cdr3_length: 13
cdr3_aa: ASSQSGGAYNEQF

v_call: TRBV20-1
cdr3_length: 10
cdr3_aa: SARTNGNEQF

v_call: TRBV6-6
cdr3_length: 16
cdr3_aa: ASSYRLPLAGAADTQY

v_call: TRBV5-1
cdr3_length: 10
cdr3_aa: ASRINQETQY

v_call: TRBV11-1
cdr3_length: 14
cdr3_aa: ASSLAWDSFYTEAF

v_call: TRBV6-1
cdr3_length: 11
cdr3_aa: ASSAGQGPEQY

v_call: TRBV29-1
cdr3_length: 9
cdr3_aa: SGIRGTEAF

v_call: TRBV3-1
cdr3_length: 12
cdr3_aa: ASSPSFGEETQY

v_call: TRBV12-3/TRBV12-4
cdr3_length: 11
cdr3_aa: ASSFEGQETQY

v_call: TRBV11-2
cdr3_length: 16
cdr3_aa: ASSLDPMRTGWVYEQY

v_call: TRBV30
cdr3_length: 12
cdr3_aa: ATTEGLLNEKLF

v_call: TRBV7-3
cdr3_length: 12
cdr3_aa: ASSLSLTRPEQY

v_call: TRBV11-3
cdr3_length: 15
cdr3_aa: ASSLGTAGSSTDMQY

v_call: TRBV7-2
cdr3_length: 13
cdr3_aa: ASRLTSGGSYEQY

v_call: TRBV27
cdr3_length: 12
cdr3_aa: ASQAIDSYNEQS